The present TCR beta chain was sequenced within a study of cytotoxic CD8 clonotypes in ibrutinib-treated CLL (dated by TCRdb to the early 2020s). Study-level background: The cohort had ten to twelve relapsed/refractory and roughly 14 treatment-naive patients; roughly 18 were IGHV unmutated. Partial responses were observed in 24 patients and complete responses in 2; after a median follow-up of 68 months, remission was maintained in 14 patients and progression was observed in 12. Response samples were taken after a median of approximately 13 months on treatment, ranging from about 6 to 40 months. Samples averaged roughly 280,000 productive templates and approximately 100,000 productive rearrangements. Of the roughly 81 people in the trial, 26 had longitudinal samples available. Cryopreserved peripheral blood mononuclear cells were collected at three points: before therapy, at response, and at either sustained remission or disease progression. Every remission and progressive disease sample was obtained while ibrutinib was still being received by the patients. Here is what the overall study found, with its caveats: Lymph node repertoires were not examined, and the timing of sampling was not matched between patients in sustained remission and those whose disease progressed. Clonality increased at ibrutinib response, stayed stable in sustained remission, and fell back toward baseline at progression. Public clonotypes were rare and either contracted or stayed stable during treatment, and the rise in clonality at ibrutinib response reflected the expansion of private clonotypes. At baseline, clonality was higher than in age-matched healthy donors and showed a strong correlation with circulating CD8+ T-cell counts.

A MiSeq instrument was used for deep resolution sequencing, which targeted depths ranging from 1 in 1 million up to 1 in 200,000 T cells, with coverage averaging 10x for each clonotype. The immunoSEQ hsTCRB Kit was used to generate TCR beta libraries. From the authors' description of their analysis: Data were analyzed with ImmunoSEQ Data Assistant and ImmunoSEQ Analyzer, with V, D and J genes assigned per IMGT definitions. Clonality, which ranges from 0 to 1, was calculated as one minus the normalized Shannon entropy of productive rearrangement frequencies. Only overrepresented clonotypes making up at least 0.05% of the repertoire of each patient were included in the public clonotype analysis. Approximately 12 age-matched healthy donor repertoires from immuneACCESS were used as controls for clonality. Drawn from immuneACCESS, this table holds only the in-frame rearrangements with V and J called that TCRdb kept. Clones are partly lost; checked studies trace under half to an unresolved V gene and leave the rest unexplained. That table furnishes V, J and clone size, whereas the DNA furnished D and trimming. In all, the sample holds 300,000 to 400,000 clones, and roughly 70% of those were seen once. The top ten hold around 6.5% of the sample.

Approximately 2 micrograms of genomic DNA were extracted from cryopreserved PBMCs for TCR beta library preparation. Longitudinal blood samples from CLL patients on ibrutinib monotherapy were analyzed using high-throughput TCR beta sequencing. The patients took part in an open-label, single-center phase 2 trial of ibrutinib monotherapy. About this clone: Its antigen remains undetermined. It has no much larger one-base neighbor in the sample; base qualities were not kept.

The source of this sequence is a human donor with chronic lymphocytic leukemia. This specimen consisted of PBMCs, obtained after 36 months of ibrutinib treatment.

The sequenced DNA: TGTGCCAGCAGTGGTTCCCAGGGTAGCTACGAGCAGTACTTC. Its coded protein is CASSGSQGSYEQYF. Recombination linked TRBV2 to TRBJ2-7; the D region possibly corresponds to TRBD1 (5 bases align). V is cut by 4 bases and J by 3 bases, and the space between the germline ends is 13 bases. CDR1 and CDR2 (SNHLY, FYNNEI) derive from the germline V gene. The CDR3 has 14 amino acids, counting the end cysteine and phenylalanine. CDR3 DNA is the only sequence kept; it has 42 bases, read in frame from the first base. Here the CDR3 is joined to the reference TRBV2 and TRBJ2-7 genes, and the full variable domain is: EPEVTQTPSHQVTQMGQEVILRCVPISNHLYFYWYRQILGQKVEFLVSFYNNEISEKSEIFDDQFSVERPDGSNFTLKIRSTKLEDSAMYFCASSGSQGSYEQYFGPGTRLTVT.